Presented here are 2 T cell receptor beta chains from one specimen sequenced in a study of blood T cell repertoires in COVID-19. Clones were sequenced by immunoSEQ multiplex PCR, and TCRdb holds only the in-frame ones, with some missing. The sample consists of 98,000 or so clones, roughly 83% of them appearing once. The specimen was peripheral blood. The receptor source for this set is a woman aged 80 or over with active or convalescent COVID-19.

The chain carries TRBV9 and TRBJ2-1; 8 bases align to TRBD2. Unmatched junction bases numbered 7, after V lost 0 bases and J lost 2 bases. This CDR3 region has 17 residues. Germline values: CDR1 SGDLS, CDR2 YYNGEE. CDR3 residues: CASSVVGGGHPYNEQFF. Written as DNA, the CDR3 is TGTGCCAGCAGCGTAGTTGGCGGGGGGCACCCCTACAATGAGCAGTTCTTC.

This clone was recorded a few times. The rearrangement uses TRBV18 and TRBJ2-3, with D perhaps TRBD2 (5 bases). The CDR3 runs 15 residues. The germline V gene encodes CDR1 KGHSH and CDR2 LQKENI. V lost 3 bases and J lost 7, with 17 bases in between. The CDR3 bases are TGTGCCAGCTCACCCCTTGGGGTGAGCGGAAATACGCAGTATTTT. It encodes CASSPLGVSGNTQYF.